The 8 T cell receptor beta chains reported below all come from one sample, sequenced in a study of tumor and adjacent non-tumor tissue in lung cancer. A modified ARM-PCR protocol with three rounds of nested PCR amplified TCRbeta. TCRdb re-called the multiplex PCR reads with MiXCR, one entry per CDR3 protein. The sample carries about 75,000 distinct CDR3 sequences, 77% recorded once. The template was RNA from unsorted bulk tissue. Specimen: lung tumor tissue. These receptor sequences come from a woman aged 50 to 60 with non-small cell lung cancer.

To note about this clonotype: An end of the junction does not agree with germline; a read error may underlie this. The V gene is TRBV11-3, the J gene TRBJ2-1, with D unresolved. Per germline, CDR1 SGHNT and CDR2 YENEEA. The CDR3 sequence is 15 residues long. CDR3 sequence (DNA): TGTGCCAGCAGCTTAGCTGGCGGCTCCTATAATGGGCAGTTCTTC. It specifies CASSLAGGSYNGQFF.

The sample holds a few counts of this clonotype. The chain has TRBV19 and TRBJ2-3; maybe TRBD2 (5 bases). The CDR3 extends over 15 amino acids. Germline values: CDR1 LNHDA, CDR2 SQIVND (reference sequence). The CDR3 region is CTSANRDSPSDTQYF. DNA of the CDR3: TGTACTAGTGCGAACCGGGATTCACCCTCGGATACGCAGTATTTT.

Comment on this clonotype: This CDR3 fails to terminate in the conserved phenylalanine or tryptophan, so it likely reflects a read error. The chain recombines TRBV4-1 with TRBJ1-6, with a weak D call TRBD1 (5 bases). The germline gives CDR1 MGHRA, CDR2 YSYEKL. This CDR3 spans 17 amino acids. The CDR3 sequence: CASSRLSRDGGNLPLHY. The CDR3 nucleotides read TGCGCCAGCAGCCGGCTTTCCCGGGACGGGGGTAATTTACCCCTCCACTAT.

The DNA for the CDR3 is TGCGCCAGCAGCCCACAGAGAAGCTATGGCTACACCTTC. It specifies CASSPQRSYGYTF. The chain links TRBV5-1 to TRBJ1-2; D gene unclear. The germline CDR1 and CDR2 sequences are SGHRS and YFSETQ. Trimming removed 4 bases from V and 4 bases from J, with 11 bases in between. The length of the CDR3 is 13 residues. Supplemented by reference TRBV5-1 and TRBJ1-2, the full variable domain reads KAGVTQTPRYLIKTRGQQVTLSCSPISGHRSVSWYQQTPGQGLQFLFEYFSETQRNKGNFPGRFSGRQFSNSRSEMNVSTLELGDSALYLCASSPQRSYGYTFGSGTRLTVV.

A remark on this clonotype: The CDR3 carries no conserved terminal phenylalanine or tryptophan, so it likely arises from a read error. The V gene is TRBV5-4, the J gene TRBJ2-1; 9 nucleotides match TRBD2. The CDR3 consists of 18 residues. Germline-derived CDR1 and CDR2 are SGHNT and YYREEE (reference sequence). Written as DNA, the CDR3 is TGTGCCAGCAGCTTGCGAATAGCGGGAGCCCCTCTTTACAATAAGCAGTTCATC. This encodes CASSLRIAGAPLYNKQFI.

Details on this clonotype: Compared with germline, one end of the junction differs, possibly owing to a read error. In nucleotides, the CDR3 is TGCGCCAGCAGCGACCTTGCGGCTAACTATGGTTACACCTTC. Encoded protein: CASSDLAANYGYTF. This sequence joins TRBV4-1 and TRBJ1-2; no firm D call. Germline V CDR1 and CDR2: MGHRA, YSYEKL. The CDR3 runs 14 residues.

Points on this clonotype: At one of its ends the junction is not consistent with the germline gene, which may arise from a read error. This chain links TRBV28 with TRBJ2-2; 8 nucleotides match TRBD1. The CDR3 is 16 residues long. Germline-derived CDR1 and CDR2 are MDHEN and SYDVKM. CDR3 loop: CANSFSYRTGYGELFF. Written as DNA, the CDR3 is TGTGCCAACAGTTTCTCGTATAGGACAGGGTACGGGGAGCTGTTTTTT.

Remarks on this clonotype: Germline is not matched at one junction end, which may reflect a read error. This chain's CDR3 is CASGLFGLAAYNEQFF. In DNA form, the CDR3 reads TGCGCCAGCGGTTTATTCGGACTAGCGGCCTACAATGAGCAGTTCTTC. The chain uses TRBV12-3 or TRBV12-4 and TRBJ2-1, with 10 nucleotides matching TRBD2. The CDR3 has 16 residues.